This T cell receptor beta chain is from a study of neoadjuvant anti-PD-1 for oral cavity cancer (dated by TCRdb to 2020 to 2022). For the study in its entirety: Before curative-intent surgical resection, most patients were given three to four biweekly doses of nivolumab at 3 mg/kg. Under RECIST 1.1, a patient counted as a responder if showing complete response, partial response or stable disease, and as a non-responder if showing progression. The parent correlative cohort included roughly 12 patients, with an approximately 30% response rate. A fourth nivolumab dose was given around day 43 to patients without progression, and definitive surgical resection was performed in those patients on days 50-56.

Overall results and qualifications from the work: Higher pretreatment blood Treg/Th17 ratios correlated with higher pretreatment blood TCRbeta clonality and lower post-treatment tumor TCRbeta clonality. After neoadjuvant nivolumab, significantly higher T cell clonality (Gini index) was found within PBMCs in non-responders than in responders. Only a few patients per response group were included in the TCR analyses, and the authors called for validation in larger cohorts.

Points on this clone: Its antigen is unknown. Base qualities are missing; no much larger clone stands one base away.

According to the germline V gene, CDR1 reads SQVTM and CDR2 reads ANQGSEA. From the cysteine up to the phenylalanine, the CDR3 has a length of 11 residues. The DNA shown is the 33-base CDR3, in frame from base 1. V was cut back by 6 bases and J by 4 bases, leaving a gap of 9 bases between them. What the time point label conveys for this sample: after neoadjuvant nivolumab, at surgical resection. Patients had been newly diagnosed with stage II-IVA oral cavity squamous cell carcinoma, and no prior systemic or radiation treatment had been given to the patients. The cohort was composed of patients with HPV-negative, locally advanced oral cavity squamous cell carcinoma. Peripheral blood mononuclear cells were analyzed directly, without maintenance or expansion in culture. The samples were obtained from a longitudinal correlative study of a single-arm phase II trial testing neoadjuvant nivolumab in oral cavity squamous cell carcinoma. Genomic DNA-based TCRbeta sequencing was performed on subject-matched pre- and post-treatment PBMCs and tumors from three responders and three non-responders. Peripheral blood mononuclear cells were collected before nivolumab treatment and were collected again after treatment, at the time of surgery. Genomic DNA was isolated from PBMCs using the Maxwell RSC DNA from Cells kit.

For deep sequencing of PBMC libraries, mostly around 480 ng of input genomic DNA was used, and six replicates were run per sample. The immunoSEQ hsTCRbeta kit was used to prepare TCRbeta libraries, following the manufacturer's instructions. The completed libraries were mixed into a single pool at 3 nM, then sequenced with an Illumina NovaSeq 6000 S4 flow cell. On the study's bioinformatics: The immunoSEQ Analyzer handled quality control and preprocessing of the raw data. The analysis was restricted to productive rearrangements, with each unique CDR3 amino acid sequence defining a clonotype. Repertoire clonality was estimated as the Gini-Simpson index, which was computed with the R package tcR. Student's t test was used to compare Gini indices, while Pearson correlation assessed associations with tumor size change. Drawn from immuneACCESS, this table holds only the in-frame rearrangements with V and J called that TCRdb kept. Clones are partly lost; checked studies trace under half to an unresolved V gene and leave the rest unexplained. The V and J calls and the clone size are those of that table, but D and trimming were determined from the DNA. This sample holds fewer than 90,000 clones; about 85% were observed only once. Together, the top ten hold nearly 3.5% of the sample.

The TCR sequence derives from a person aged 35-79 years with oral cavity squamous cell carcinoma. The receptor chain draws on TRBV29-1 and TRBJ1-2, with an unclear D gene assignment. The specimen was PBMCs, collected after nivolumab (anti-PD-1) treatment. DNA sequence: TGCAGCGTCGGAAGCCGCTATGGCTACACCTTC. The translation is CSVGSRYGYTF.